Listed below are T cell receptor beta chains from one sample, sequenced in a study of blood T cell repertoires in COVID-19. Sequencing used immunoSEQ multiplex PCR; TCRdb keeps in-frame clones, though not all of them. The data show 70,000 to 100,000 clones, about 88% seen once. Sequencing was performed on peripheral blood. The receptors originated from a woman older than 75 with acute or convalescent COVID-19. CDR3s include the opening cysteine and the closing phenylalanine or tryptophan. Each record gives: CDR3 DNA, CDR3 protein, J gene, CDR3 length, D gene, clone size, V gene. The D gene is left open where the match is weak. Some rows have no size entry. The others give once, few or many, or a class for an expanded clone.

DNA: TGTGCCAGCTCACCACGTGGGGGCCAATCACCCCTCCACTTT; CDR3: CASSPRGGQSPLHF; J: TRBJ1-6; length: 14; D: NA; size: NA; V: TRBV18
DNA: TGTGCCAGCAGCTTAGGACTAGCGGGAGGAGCCGGGGAGCTGTTTTTT; CDR3: CASSLGLAGGAGELFF; J: TRBJ2-2; length: 16; D: TRBD2; size: once; V: TRBV7-6
DNA: TGCGCCAGCAGCTTGGTACCGGTGGACAGCGCGAACACCGGGGAGCTGTTTTTT; CDR3: CASSLVPVDSANTGELFF; J: TRBJ2-2; length: 18; D: NA; size: NA; V: TRBV5-1
DNA: TGTGCCAGCAGTCTCGGACTAGCGGGACCCAATGAGCAGTTCTTC; CDR3: CASSLGLAGPNEQFF; J: TRBJ2-1; length: 15; D: TRBD2; size: NA; V: TRBV28
DNA: TGTGCCAGCAGTTACCCAATAGAGTATGGCTACACCTTC; CDR3: CASSYPIEYGYTF; J: TRBJ1-2; length: 13; D: NA; size: NA; V: TRBV6-2/TRBV6-3
DNA: TGTGCCAGCAGTTTCGGCAGGCCCAGCTCCTATAATTCACCCCTCCACTTT; CDR3: CASSFGRPSSYNSPLHF; J: TRBJ1-6; length: 17; D: NA; size: NA; V: TRBV28
DNA: TGTGCCACCAGTAGGGAACAGGGGGCTGTGGGAGAGACCCAGTACTTC; CDR3: CATSREQGAVGETQYF; J: TRBJ2-5; length: 16; D: TRBD1; size: NA; V: TRBV15
DNA: TGTGCCAGCAGCTCCGCCTCAGGGTTTGGTAATCAGCCCCAGCATTTT; CDR3: CASSSASGFGNQPQHF; J: TRBJ1-5; length: 16; D: NA; size: NA; V: TRBV5-6
DNA: TGTGCCAGCAGTTCCGGGGAGGGTCACTCCGAGCAGTTCTTC; CDR3: CASSSGEGHSEQFF; J: TRBJ2-1; length: 14; D: TRBD2; size: NA; V: TRBV6-4
DNA: TGTGCCAGCAGTTACTGGGACAGGGTTGGCAATCAGCCCCAGCATTTT; CDR3: CASSYWDRVGNQPQHF; J: TRBJ1-5; length: 16; D: TRBD1; size: NA; V: TRBV6-2/TRBV6-3
DNA: TGTGCCAGCAACAGACAGTTGGACACTGAAGCTTTCTTT; CDR3: CASNRQLDTEAFF; J: TRBJ1-1; length: 13; D: NA; size: NA; V: TRBV12-3/TRBV12-4
DNA: TGTGCCAGCTCACCACGGACTAGGGGATCGGGGACCCAGTACTTC; CDR3: CASSPRTRGSGTQYF; J: TRBJ2-5; length: 15; D: TRBD2; size: NA; V: TRBV18
DNA: TGTGCCAGCAGCTTAGCCAAAGAGACCCAGTACTTC; CDR3: CASSLAKETQYF; J: TRBJ2-5; length: 12; D: NA; size: NA; V: TRBV11-2
DNA: TGTGCCAGCAGCTTCGACAGGGACACTGAAGCTTTCTTT; CDR3: CASSFDRDTEAFF; J: TRBJ1-1; length: 13; D: TRBD1; size: NA; V: TRBV7-3
DNA: TGTGCCAGCAGTTCCCAGATTCAGCCCCAGCATTTT; CDR3: CASSSQIQPQHF; J: TRBJ1-5; length: 12; D: NA; size: NA; V: TRBV12-3/TRBV12-4
DNA: TGTGCCAGCAGGTGGGGACAGGCGAACAACGAGCAGTACTTC; CDR3: CASRWGQANNEQYF; J: TRBJ2-7; length: 14; D: TRBD1; size: NA; V: TRBV7-2